The 4 T cell receptor beta chains given below trace back to one sample, sequenced in a study of CD8+ T cells in alopecia areata. Treatment described: oral pan-JAK inhibitor, 5-10 mg twice daily. Extraction of RNA preceded its reverse transcription into cDNA, which served as the sequencing template. This table comes from immunoSEQ multiplex PCR, and its TCRdb copy is limited to in-frame clones, with some not included. Of over 150,000 clones in the sample, around three fifths were seen once. The specimen was CD4+ T cells sorted from blood, collected at week 24, from a patient treated with tofacitinib. These receptors originate from a human donor with alopecia areata.

This rearrangement joins TRBV27 to TRBJ2-7; 7 positions agree with TRBD2. This CDR3 has 15 residues. J was trimmed by 2 bases and V by 5 bases; bases with no gene match: 9. Germline V gene lookup returns CDR1 MNHEY and CDR2 SMNVEV (reference sequence). This CDR3 reads CASSAGGTGTYEQYF. The CDR3 region has the DNA TGTGCCAGCAGTGCCGGGGGGACGGGGACCTACGAGCAGTACTTC.

This clone appeared a few times. V and J are TRBV29-1 and TRBJ2-6; 8 bases agree with TRBD1. Germline V CDR1 and CDR2: SQVTM, ANQGSEA. The CDR3 is made up of 15 amino acids. The trim removed 4 bases at V and 1 base at J, leaving 3 bases unmatched. The CDR3 reads CSVGDRGSGANVLTF. The CDR3 DNA follows: TGCAGCGTTGGAGACAGGGGTTCTGGGGCCAACGTCCTGACTTTC.

The V and J genes are TRBV7-8 and TRBJ1-1; 8 bases line up with TRBD1. The germline gives CDR1 SGHVS, CDR2 FQNEAQ. The CDR3 loop spans 16 amino acids. The V segment lost 3 bases and the J segment 3 bases; nucleotides outside the gene matches: 9. The CDR3 nucleotides are TGTGCCAGCAGCTTCACCGGGACAGGTCTCTACACTGAAGCTTTCTTT. Protein product: CASSFTGTGLYTEAFF.

Details on this clone: Other DNA sequences in the same sample also yield this CDR3. This rearrangement joins TRBV7-2 to TRBJ1-5, with D unclear. The ends were cut back, 5 bases at V and 6 bases at J, with 8 bases in the middle. CDR3 length equals 12 residues. The germline V gene has CDR1 SGHTA and CDR2 FQGNSA. The CDR3 region is CASSPPGQPQHF. CDR3 DNA: TGTGCCAGCAGCCCGCCAGGTCAGCCCCAGCATTTT.